One T cell receptor (beta chain) is described in this entry. This entry belongs to a study of blood T cell repertoires in COVID-19. About the research overall: Sites across the United States, Italy and Spain contributed samples from acute and convalescent COVID-19. In each case, the material was cDNA or gDNA derived from T cells, B-cell-depleted T cells, or PBMCs.

In the study's own analysis: Using reference gene primer amplification, nucleated cell counts were estimated. TCRdb's table, derived via immunoSEQ multiplex PCR, lists solely in-frame clones and lacks some. The V and J calls and clone size come from that table; D and trimming were worked out from the DNA. Of roughly 79,000 clones in the sample, around 80% are singletons; the top ten hold around 7.2%. The junction had 16 bases not matched to a gene; V was cut back by 4 bases and J by 4 bases. This CDR3 has 17 residues. The V gene's germline CDR1 is SGHTA and CDR2 FQGNSA. Material: peripheral blood. The rearrangement joins TRBV7-2 to TRBJ2-7; TRBD2 matches 7 bases. This TCR derives from a human donor in a cohort sampled during active COVID-19. Written as DNA, the CDR3 is TGTGCCAGCAGCTCGACCCTTGTGGGGAGGGGATTATACGAGCAGTACTTC. The encoded protein is CASSSTLVGRGLYEQYF.